The sample holds one count of the clone carrying this TCR beta chain. Its target is not known. Regulatory (CD25-high CD127-low) and conventional (CD25-low CD127-high) CD4+ T cells were sorted separately. J was trimmed by 4 bases and V by 4 bases; bases with no gene match: 6. CDR3 size: 15 residues. CDR1 and CDR2 from the germline V gene are MDHEN and SYDVKM. These data come from a study of regulatory T cells. The primer mix had 52 TRBV and 13 TRBJ primers. The repertoire was sequenced with immunoSEQ multiplex PCR; TCRdb's copy has only in-frame clones and lacks some. The sample has over 20,000 clones, approximately 91% seen once. Points from the study as a whole: Hydrophobic residues at CDR3 positions 6 and 7 were enriched in conventional CD4+ T cells of CD3G-deficient patients.

What was sequenced was conventional CD4+ T cells sorted from blood. The chain carries TRBV28 and TRBJ2-7, with 11 positions matching TRBD1. This TCR derives from a child under 18 with CD3G deficiency. CDR3 amino acids: CASSSGTGGKYEQYF. The CDR3 DNA reads TGTGCCAGCAGTTCCGGGACAGGGGGGAAATACGAGCAGTACTTC.